One TCR beta chain is described in this entry. What it binds is not known. This record comes from a study of monozygotic twins with inflammatory bowel disease. The authors used 3,000 to 3,500 ng of total RNA per TCR library. Added by template switching were UMIs that each held a 6-nucleotide sample barcode. With the 5' RACE reads reprocessed, TCRdb shows one record per CDR3 protein and no DNA. Its listing shows about 110,000 distinct CDR3 sequences. Notes on the study in general: Using the inverse Simpson index, IBD patients had lower TCRbeta diversity than healthy co-twins. IBD patients shared fewer clonotypes with others than healthy twins, especially with disease activity.

The CDR3 contains 16 residues. The germline V gene encodes CDR1 DFQATT and CDR2 SNEGSKA (reference sequence). V usage is TRBV20-1 and J usage is TRBJ2-3; TCRdb reports TRBD2, a call that lacks DNA to check it against. This TCR was sampled from a human donor with ulcerative colitis or Crohn's disease, or a healthy co-twin of an affected twin (not recorded which). Material for sequencing was blood. The CDR3 reads CSASHIAGRPIDTQYF.